Shown below are 16 T cell receptor beta chains from a single sample sequenced in a study of response to subunit inactivated influenza vaccine. One entry per CDR3 protein results from TCRdb running MiXCR on the RT-PCR reads. The sample shows roughly 620,000 distinct CDR3 sequences, about 11% of them seen only once. Another study also made use of these data, one on T cells expressing NK-cell markers. As that report states: Synthesis of TCR beta cDNA relied on 5'RACE template switching carrying UMIs.

The material sequenced was PBMCs from blood, taken on the day of vaccination. Source of these receptors: a man aged 50 to 60 who received an inactivated influenza vaccine.

CDR3 in amino acids: CSARVRGRAIHEQFF. The DNA of the CDR3 is TGCAGTGCTAGAGTGCGCGGGAGGGCCATTCATGAGCAGTTCTTC. The J gene is TRBJ2-1, the V gene TRBV20-1; 9 bases match TRBD2. In germline, CDR1 is DFQATT, CDR2 SNEGSKA (reference sequence). Trimming removed 1 base from V and 8 bases from J; junction bases left unmatched: 9. The CDR3 is 15 amino acids.

The chain uses TRBV5-1 and TRBJ2-7; the D gene is possibly TRBD1 (5 bases). This CDR3 is built from 15 residues. Looked up from germline, CDR1 is SGHRS and CDR2 is YFSETQ. V was clipped by 5 bases and J by 5 bases, with 20 bases between them. The CDR3 nucleotides read TGCGCCAGCAGTTACGACAGTATTTCTTTGAACGAGCAGTACTTC. Translating gives CASSYDSISLNEQYF.

The V and J genes are TRBV6-5 and TRBJ2-5, with 9 bases that match TRBD1. Per the germline V gene, CDR1 is MNHEY and CDR2 is SVGAGI. The CDR3 totals 15 residues. V trimming: 3 bases; J trimming: 2 bases; junction bases outside the gene matches: 4. CDR3 sequence: CASSYPGQGQETQYF. Here the CDR3 DNA reads TGTGCCAGCAGTTATCCGGGACAGGGTCAAGAGACCCAGTACTTC.

The chain recombines TRBV28 with TRBJ2-7, with TRBD1 matching over 10 bases. This CDR3 comprises 12 residues. Germline-derived CDR1 and CDR2 are MDHEN and SYDVKM. With V trimmed by 6 bases and J by 6 bases, 2 bases remained unmatched. Written as DNA, the CDR3 is TGTGCCAGCAGGCGACAGGGGGCCGAGCAGTACTTC. Amino acid sequence: CASRRQGAEQYF.

Many counts were recorded for this clonotype. This sequence joins TRBV12-3 or TRBV12-4 and TRBJ2-2, with D maybe TRBD1 (5 bases). Trimming cost V 5 bases and J 0 bases, with 10 bases left between them. The CDR3 has 15 amino acids. DNA for the CDR3: TGTGCCAGCAGTCCTTTGGACACGAACACCGGGGAGCTGTTTTTT. Protein: CASSPLDTNTGELFF.

Only a few counts were recorded for this clonotype. The chain is built from TRBV7-3 and TRBJ2-7; the match to TRBD1 covers 8 bases. The CDR3 totals 13 residues. Germline V gene sequence: CDR1 SGHTA, CDR2 FQGTGA. V lost 5 bases and J lost 5; bases outside the gene matches: 5. CDR3 in DNA: TGTGCCAGCAGCCCTGACAGGGGTAACGAGCAGTACTTC. It specifies CASSPDRGNEQYF.

The gene calls are TRBV5-6 and TRBJ2-3; TRBD2 is a possible D gene (5 bases). Germline CDR1 reads SGHDT; CDR2 reads YYEEEE. This CDR3 has 12 amino acids. Trimming stripped 4 bases from V and 8 bases from J, with 11 bases between. This CDR3 reads CASSRRGGTQYF. The CDR3 bases are TGTGCCAGCAGCCGTAGAGGAGGTACGCAGTATTTT.

This clonotype has a handful of counts. At one end the junction does not follow the germline gene, possibly because of a read error. J is TRBJ2-7 and V is TRBV7-7; D perhaps matches TRBD2 (6 bases). The CDR3 is 18 amino acids. CDR1 SSHAT and CDR2 FNYEAQ come from the germline V gene (reference sequence). The CDR3 nucleotides read TGTGCTAGCAGACGTAGGGCTCGGGCAGGAGGGACCCTCTACGAGCAGTACTTC. Translation gives CASRRRARAGGTLYEQYF.

The CDR3 reads CASSLALDRTPSYEQYF. The CDR3 region has the DNA TGTGCCAGCAGCTTAGCGCTCGACAGGACGCCTTCCTACGAGCAGTACTTC. This chain links TRBV7-8 with TRBJ2-7, with TRBD1 as a possible D gene (6 bases). The CDR3 has 17 amino acids. The germline gives CDR1 SGHVS, CDR2 FQNEAQ. V lost 0 bases and J 1 base, leaving 16 bases between the germline ends.

The CDR3 here is CASSLDLTAGYGYTF. CDR3 coding DNA: TGTGCCAGCAGCTTGGATCTCACCGCGGGCTATGGCTACACCTTC. The chain joins TRBV5-6 to TRBJ1-2; the D is unclear. In germline, CDR1 is SGHDT, CDR2 YYEEEE. V dropped 0 bases and J dropped 4 bases, with 13 bases sitting between them. The CDR3 sequence is 15 residues long.

This clonotype was picked up a small number of times. V and J are TRBV20-1 and TRBJ2-3; 8 bases match TRBD2. Germline lookup yields CDR1 DFQATT and CDR2 SNEGSKA (reference sequence). Trimming removed 1 base from V and 6 bases from J; junction bases left unmatched: 9. The CDR3 is 15 residues long. The CDR3 reads CSARVHSGISDTQYF. The CDR3 DNA sequence: TGCAGTGCTAGAGTGCATAGCGGGATATCCGATACGCAGTATTTT.

The chain employs TRBV5-1 and TRBJ1-4; D unclear. The CDR3 covers 16 residues. Per germline, CDR1 SGHRS and CDR2 YFSETQ. The V and J ends lost 4 bases and 0 bases respectively, with 13 bases between them. For the CDR3, the DNA is TGCGCCAGCAGCCTAGGACGGACGACAACTAATGAAAAACTGTTTTTT. Translation gives CASSLGRTTTNEKLFF. The full variable domain, in which reference TRBV5-1 and TRBJ1-4 provide the parts outside the CDR3, is KAGVTQTPRYLIKTRGQQVTLSCSPISGHRSVSWYQQTPGQGLQFLFEYFSETQRNKGNFPGRFSGRQFSNSRSEMNVSTLELGDSALYLCASSLGRTTTNEKLFFGSGTQLSVL.

This clonotype was picked up a small number of times. The rearrangement links TRBV7-8 to TRBJ2-1; 9 bases match TRBD2. This CDR3 has 16 residues. Germline V gene data show CDR1 as SGHVS and CDR2 as FQNEAQ. V gave up 5 bases and J gave up 10 bases; unmatched junction bases: 15. The CDR3 reads CASSPTGTSWGGEQFF. In DNA form, the CDR3 reads TGTGCCAGCAGCCCGACCGGGACTAGCTGGGGGGGGGAGCAGTTCTTC. Full variable domain (remainder filled in from reference TRBV7-8 and TRBJ2-1): GAGVSQSPRYKVAKRGQDVALRCDPISGHVSLFWYQQALGQGPEFLTYFQNEAQLDKSGLPSDRFFAERPEGSVSTLKIQRTQQEDSAVYLCASSPTGTSWGGEQFFGPGTRLTVL.

This chain's CDR3 is CASSSGQTLSNQPQHF. As DNA, the CDR3 is TGTGCCAGCAGCTCGGGACAGACCCTTAGCAATCAGCCCCAGCATTTT. The gene calls are TRBV7-2 and TRBJ1-5, with TRBD1 identical over 7 bases. This CDR3 region has 16 residues. Germline assignment: CDR1 SGHTA and CDR2 FQGNSA. The V gene end was trimmed by 4 bases and the J gene end by 0 bases; junction bases not matched to a gene: 6.

In its sample, this clonotype was seen a few times. The V gene is TRBV7-2, the J gene TRBJ2-1; the D is unclear. Germline assignment: CDR1 SGHTA and CDR2 FQGNSA. Trimming pared 1 base from V and 9 bases from J, leaving 10 bases between. The CDR3 runs to 13 residues. The CDR3 nucleotides read TGTGCCAGCAGCTTAGTCCAGTCGGGTGAGCAGTTCTTC. Amino acids: CASSLVQSGEQFF.

This clonotype appeared a few times. This chain joins TRBV29-1 and TRBJ1-1; D unresolved. V was clipped by 0 bases and J by 1 base, with 6 bases between them. Germline V gene sequence: CDR1 SQVTM, CDR2 ANQGSEA. This CDR3 spans 13 amino acids. The CDR3 DNA is TGCAGCGTTGAAGAACGGGGGAACACTGAAGCTTTCTTT. Protein product: CSVEERGNTEAFF.